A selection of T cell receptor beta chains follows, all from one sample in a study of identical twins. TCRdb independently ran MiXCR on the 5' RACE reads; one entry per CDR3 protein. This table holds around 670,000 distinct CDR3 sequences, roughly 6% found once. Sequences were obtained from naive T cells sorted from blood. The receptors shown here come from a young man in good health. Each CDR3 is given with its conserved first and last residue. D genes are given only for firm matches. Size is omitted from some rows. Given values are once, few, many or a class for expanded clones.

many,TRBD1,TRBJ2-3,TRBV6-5,TGTGCCAGCAGTTACGGGACAGGGTACGTGGATACGCAGTATTTT,CASSYGTGYVDTQYF
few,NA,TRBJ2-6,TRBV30,TGTGCCTGGAGGGCAGCTGGGGCCAACGTCCTGACTTTC,CAWRAAGANVLTF
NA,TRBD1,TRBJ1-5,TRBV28,TGTGCCAGCAACAACCCGACAGGGAACAATCAGCCCCAGCATTTT,CASNNPTGNNQPQHF
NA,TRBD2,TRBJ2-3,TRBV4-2,TGTGCCAGCAGCCAAGAGGGAAGGACTAGCGGTAGCACAGATACGCAGTATTTT,CASSQEGRTSGSTDTQYF
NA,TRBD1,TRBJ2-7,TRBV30,TGTGCCTGGAGTGATGCGGGACAGGGGATCCACGAGCAGTACTTC,CAWSDAGQGIHEQYF
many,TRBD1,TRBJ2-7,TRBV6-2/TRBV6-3,TGTGCCAGCAGGAAGTTGGGACAGATAACCTACGAGCAGTACTTC,CASRKLGQITYEQYF
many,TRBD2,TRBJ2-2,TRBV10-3,TGTGCCATCAACGAGGGACTAGCGGAAAACACCGGGGAGCTGTTTTTT,CAINEGLAENTGELFF
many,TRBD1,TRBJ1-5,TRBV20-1,TGCAGTGCAACCGGGACAGTAAATCAGCCCCAGCATTTT,CSATGTVNQPQHF
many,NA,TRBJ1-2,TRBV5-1,TGCGCCAGCAGCTCGAAACAGGGAATATCAAATGGCTACACCTTC,CASSSKQGISNGYTF
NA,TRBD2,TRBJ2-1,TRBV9,TGTGCCAGCAGCATGAGCGGGAGGCCTCACAATGAGCAGTTCTTC,CASSMSGRPHNEQFF
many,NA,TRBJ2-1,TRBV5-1,TGCGCCAGCAGCATGCGGGATGAGCAGTTCTTC,CASSMRDEQFF
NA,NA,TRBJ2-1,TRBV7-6,TGTGCCAGCAGCTTGGCGACCTTTACGGAGTCCTACAATGAGCAGTTCTTC,CASSLATFTESYNEQFF
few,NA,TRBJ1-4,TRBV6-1,TGTGCCAGCAGTGACGGGGGGCGAGGAGAAAAACTGTTTTTT,CASSDGGRGEKLFF
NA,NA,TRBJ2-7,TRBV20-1,TGCAGTGCTAGTAGGCGGGGTGCCCCCTACGAGCAGTACTTC,CSASRRGAPYEQYF
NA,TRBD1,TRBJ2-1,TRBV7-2,TGTGCCAGCAGCCTGGGACAGTACTACAATGAGCAGTTCTTC,CASSLGQYYNEQFF
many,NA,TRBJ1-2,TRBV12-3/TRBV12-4,TGTGCCAGCAAATTCCTTGACAACCTATATGGCTACACCTTC,CASKFLDNLYGYTF
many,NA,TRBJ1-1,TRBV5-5,TGTGCCAGCAGCCAAGTGGGGGAATGGAACACTGAAGCTTTCTTT,CASSQVGEWNTEAFF
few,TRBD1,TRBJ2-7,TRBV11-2,TGTGCCAGCAGCTTACCAACCGGGACAGCAGGAGACGAGCAGTACTTC,CASSLPTGTAGDEQYF
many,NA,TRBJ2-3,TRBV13,TGTGCCAGTAATGCCGGGACGCGTACAGATACGCAGTATTTT,CASNAGTRTDTQYF
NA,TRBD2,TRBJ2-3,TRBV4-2,TGTGCCAGCAGCCAAGTAGGACTAGCTCCAGATACGCAGTATTTT,CASSQVGLAPDTQYF
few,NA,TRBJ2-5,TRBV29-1,TGCAGCGTTCTCGGGCCAGATAGGTCCCAGTACTTC,CSVLGPDRSQYF
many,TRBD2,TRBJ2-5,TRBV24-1,TGTGCCACCAGTGATTACGGACGTGGGAGGGGAGAGACCCAGTACTTC,CATSDYGRGRGETQYF
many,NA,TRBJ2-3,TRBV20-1,TGCAGTGCCGAAAATGGGGCTAGCAGAAGCACAGATACGCAGTATTTT,CSAENGASRSTDTQYF
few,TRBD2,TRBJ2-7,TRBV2,TGTGCTAAAACGGGGACTAGCGGGAAATACGAGCAGTACTTC,CAKTGTSGKYEQYF
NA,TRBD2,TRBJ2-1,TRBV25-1,TGTGCCAGCAGTGAATCCCCTAGCGGGAGCTATGAGCAGTTCTTC,CASSESPSGSYEQFF
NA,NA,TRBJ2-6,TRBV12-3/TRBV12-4,TGTGCCAGCACCCTTCGGGACTCACAGGAAGGGGCCAACGTCCTGACTTTC,CASTLRDSQEGANVLTF
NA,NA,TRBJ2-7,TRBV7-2,TGTGCCAGCAGCTCGGGACAGAAAGCGGGCGAGCAGTACTTC,CASSSGQKAGEQYF
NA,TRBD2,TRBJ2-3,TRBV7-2,TGTGCCAGCAGTCGAGCCGGGACTAGTCGCACAGATACGCAGTATTTT,CASSRAGTSRTDTQYF